These T cell receptor beta chains were read from a single sample in a study of T cell responses to AZD1222 COVID-19 vaccine. Only in-frame clones appear in the TCRdb table, and some are missing; sequencing was by immunoSEQ multiplex PCR. The table has some 99,000 clones, approximately 88% seen once. The sample consisted of peripheral blood, taken 28 days after the second AZD1222 dose. All receptors come from an adult who received the AZD1222 COVID-19 vaccine. CDR3s include the opening cysteine and the closing phenylalanine or tryptophan. D genes are given only for firm matches. Clone size is stated in some rows and not others, as once, few, many or a class when expanded.

.	.	TRBV3-1/TRBV3-2	TRBJ1-2	CASSPTENYGYTF	TGTGCCAGCAGCCCGACCGAAAACTATGGCTACACCTTC
TRBD1	.	TRBV5-1	TRBJ1-6	CASSGQNSPLHF	TGCGCCAGCTCGGGACAGAATTCACCCCTCCACTTT
.	.	TRBV11-1	TRBJ1-1	CASSFPGTNTEAFF	TGTGCCAGCAGCTTCCCCGGGACAAACACTGAAGCTTTCTTT
.	.	TRBV6-5	TRBJ2-1	CASSFTGRTEQFF	TGTGCCAGCAGTTTCACAGGGAGGACTGAGCAGTTCTTC
.	.	TRBV18	TRBJ1-1	CASYGLGRNTEAFF	TGTGCCAGCTATGGGCTAGGTAGGAACACTGAAGCTTTCTTT
.	.	TRBV5-1	TRBJ2-5	CASSFQEETQYF	TGCGCCAGCAGCTTCCAGGAGGAGACCCAGTACTTC
TRBD1	.	TRBV3-1/TRBV3-2	TRBJ1-1	CASSQETGAMNTEAFF	TGTGCCAGCAGCCAGGAGACAGGGGCCATGAACACTGAAGCTTTCTTT
TRBD2	once	TRBV10-3	TRBJ2-7	CAISEGTSLPLEQYF	TGTGCCATCAGTGAGGGGACTAGCTTGCCCCTCGAGCAGTACTTC
.	.	TRBV5-1	TRBJ1-2	CASREQGPNYGYTF	TGCGCCAGCAGGGAACAGGGCCCGAACTATGGCTACACCTTC
.	.	TRBV13	TRBJ1-1	CASSLGRGGMNTEAFF	TGTGCCAGCAGCTTAGGACGGGGCGGAATGAACACTGAAGCTTTCTTT
.	.	TRBV10-3	TRBJ1-5	CAISESPRGEQPQHF	TGTGCCATCAGTGAGTCCCCCAGGGGAGAGCAGCCCCAGCATTTT
TRBD1	few	TRBV24-1	TRBJ1-4	CATFRTGCPHPTNEKLFF	TGTGCCACCTTTCGGACAGGGTGTCCTCACCCAACTAATGAAAAACTGTTTTTT
.	.	TRBV3-1/TRBV3-2	TRBJ2-2	CASSQRTTAGELFF	TGTGCCAGCAGCCAACGGACGACGGCCGGGGAGCTGTTTTTT
TRBD1	.	TRBV5-4	TRBJ1-5	CASRFGTEAGQPQHF	TGTGCCAGCAGATTTGGGACAGAGGCGGGTCAGCCCCAGCATTTT
TRBD2	.	TRBV7-9	TRBJ2-7	CASSSPLAGTEEGTYEQYF	TGTGCCAGCAGCTCCCCTCTAGCGGGCACTGAAGAGGGGACCTACGAGCAGTACTTC
.	.	TRBV7-9	TRBJ1-2	CASSPSSPMWDYYGYTF	TGTGCCAGCAGCCCCTCCTCTCCGATGTGGGACTACTATGGCTACACCTTC
.	.	TRBV5-5	TRBJ2-5	CASSYTGAETQYF	TGTGCCAGCAGCTATACGGGGGCGGAGACCCAGTACTTC
.	.	TRBV5-4	TRBJ2-7	CASSLVITWLYEQYF	TGTGCCAGCAGCTTGGTAATTACCTGGCTCTACGAGCAGTACTTC
.	.	TRBV5-5	TRBJ2-2	CASSLTGYTGELFF	TGTGCCAGCAGCTTAACAGGGTACACCGGGGAGCTGTTTTTT
TRBD1	.	TRBV19	TRBJ2-2	CASIRNRGPGEAGELFF	TGTGCCAGTATCAGGAACAGGGGGCCGGGTGAGGCCGGGGAGCTGTTTTTT
TRBD1	.	TRBV2	TRBJ1-2	CASSGQGNYGYTF	TGTGCCAGCAGTGGACAGGGTAACTATGGCTACACCTTC
.	.	TRBV5-1	TRBJ2-1	CPPRGSYNEQFF	TGCCCCCCTAGAGGGTCCTACAATGAGCAGTTCTTC
TRBD2	.	TRBV5-1	TRBJ2-3	CASSYGLAGGFSGTDTQYF	TGCGCCAGCAGCTACGGACTAGCGGGAGGTTTTTCAGGGACAGATACGCAGTATTTT
.	.	TRBV9	TRBJ2-3	CASSWGRAEDTQYF	TGTGCCAGCAGCTGGGGCAGGGCGGAGGATACGCAGTATTTT
.	.	TRBV12-3/TRBV12-4	TRBJ2-2	CATLRKTGELFF	TGTGCCACCCTAAGGAAAACCGGGGAGCTGTTTTTT
.	.	TRBV9	TRBJ2-1	CASSATTGSSYNEQFF	TGTGCCAGCAGCGCGACCACGGGCAGCTCCTACAATGAGCAGTTCTTC
.	.	TRBV7-2	TRBJ1-1	CASSRGPKNTEAFF	TGTGCCAGCAGCCGGGGGCCAAAGAACACTGAAGCTTTCTTT
.	.	TRBV18	TRBJ1-4	CASSPTVAGDEKLFF	TGTGCCAGCTCACCCACCGTGGCAGGAGATGAAAAACTGTTTTTT
TRBD1	.	TRBV6-5	TRBJ1-4	CASTQTGVNEKLFF	TGTGCCAGCACTCAGACAGGGGTTAATGAAAAACTGTTTTTT
.	.	TRBV19	TRBJ1-5	CASSSWQPLEPQHF	TGTGCCAGTAGCAGTTGGCAGCCGTTGGAGCCCCAGCATTTT
.	.	TRBV7-8	TRBJ2-7	CASSSGLLNEQYF	TGTGCCAGCAGCTCAGGATTACTAAACGAGCAGTACTTC
.	.	TRBV18	TRBJ1-1	CASSPPPDNTEAFF	TGTGCCAGCTCACCACCCCCAGATAACACTGAAGCTTTCTTT
.	.	TRBV29-1	TRBJ1-1	CSVEFLGGVTEAFF	TGCAGCGTTGAGTTTTTAGGGGGGGTCACTGAAGCTTTCTTT
.	.	TRBV18	TRBJ2-3	CASSPREGMVTDTQYF	TGTGCCAGCTCACCACGAGAGGGGATGGTCACAGATACGCAGTATTTT
.	.	TRBV7-2	TRBJ2-1	CASSPDWSSYNEQFF	TGTGCCAGCAGCCCGGACTGGAGCTCCTACAATGAGCAGTTCTTC
.	.	TRBV11-2	TRBJ2-7	CASLRSLPTFATSSEQYF	TGTGCCAGCCTCCGAAGTCTCCCAACTTTCGCAACAAGTTCCGAGCAGTACTTC
.	.	TRBV5-6	TRBJ1-2	CASSLALEMEGVENYGYTF	TGTGCCAGCAGCTTGGCCTTAGAAATGGAGGGCGTGGAGAACTATGGCTACACCTTC
.	.	TRBV27	TRBJ1-6	CASSFQGYNSPLHF	TGTGCCAGCAGTTTTCAGGGTTACAATTCACCCCTCCACTTT
TRBD1	.	TRBV10-2	TRBJ2-7	CASRQQGVRFSEQYF	TGCGCCAGCAGACAACAGGGGGTGCGGTTCTCCGAGCAGTACTTC
.	.	TRBV6-5	TRBJ1-2	CASSFGQSYDGYTF	TGTGCCAGCAGTTTTGGACAGTCTTACGATGGCTACACCTTC
TRBD1	.	TRBV18	TRBJ1-6	CASSPRSPGTAYNSPLHF	TGTGCCAGCTCACCTCGTTCTCCCGGGACAGCCTATAATTCACCCCTCCACTTT
.	.	TRBV7-2	TRBJ2-2	CASSSAGPGVPGELFF	TGTGCCAGCAGCTCGGCGGGCCCAGGGGTCCCCGGGGAGCTGTTTTTT
.	few	TRBV28	TRBJ1-6	CASSWQGTLYNSPLHF	TGTGCCAGCAGTTGGCAGGGGACTTTATATAATTCACCCCTCCACTTT
.	.	TRBV11-3	TRBJ2-2	CASRSTVTGELFF	TGTGCCAGCAGGTCGACAGTTACCGGGGAGCTGTTTTTT
.	.	TRBV6-2/TRBV6-3	TRBJ2-5	CASSYQSGVRGTQYF	TGTGCCAGCAGTTATCAATCGGGAGTCAGGGGGACCCAGTACTTC
.	few	TRBV5-1	TRBJ2-7	CASSLVPGTVYEQYF	TGCGCCAGCAGCTTGGTCCCAGGGACGGTATACGAGCAGTACTTC
TRBD1	.	TRBV4-3	TRBJ2-5	CASSPGQPPETQYF	TGCGCCAGCAGCCCGGGACAGCCACCGGAGACCCAGTACTTC
.	.	TRBV5-1	TRBJ2-7	CASSRGPPLVEQYF	TGCGCCAGCAGCAGGGGACCCCCGCTCGTCGAGCAGTACTTC
.	.	TRBV5-1	TRBJ1-2	CASSSSTNSYYGYTF	TGCGCCAGCAGCTCATCCACAAACAGTTACTATGGCTACACCTTC
.	.	TRBV10-2	TRBJ2-5	CASSEAEGTQYF	TGCGCCAGCAGTGAGGCTGAGGGGACCCAGTACTTC
.	.	TRBV10-3	TRBJ1-2	CAISVTGYGYTF	TGTGCCATCAGTGTGACGGGATATGGCTACACCTTC
.	.	TRBV19	TRBJ2-5	CASSIGLKETQYF	TGTGCCAGTAGTATAGGGCTTAAAGAGACCCAGTACTTC
TRBD2	once	TRBV4-2	TRBJ2-5	CASSQAGLADQQETQYF	TGTGCCAGCAGCCAAGCGGGACTAGCGGACCAACAAGAGACCCAGTACTTC
.	.	TRBV2	TRBJ2-5	CASSDSGSGDETQYF	TGTGCCAGCAGTGACTCCGGGAGTGGCGACGAGACCCAGTACTTC
.	.	TRBV6-5	TRBJ2-7	CASSTTDREGEQYF	TGTGCCAGCAGTACGACGGACAGGGAGGGTGAGCAGTACTTC
.	.	TRBV21-1	TRBJ1-6	CASSKYDGGDRGNNSPLHF	TGTGCCAGCAGCAAATATGACGGAGGAGATCGGGGCAATAATTCACCCCTCCACTTT